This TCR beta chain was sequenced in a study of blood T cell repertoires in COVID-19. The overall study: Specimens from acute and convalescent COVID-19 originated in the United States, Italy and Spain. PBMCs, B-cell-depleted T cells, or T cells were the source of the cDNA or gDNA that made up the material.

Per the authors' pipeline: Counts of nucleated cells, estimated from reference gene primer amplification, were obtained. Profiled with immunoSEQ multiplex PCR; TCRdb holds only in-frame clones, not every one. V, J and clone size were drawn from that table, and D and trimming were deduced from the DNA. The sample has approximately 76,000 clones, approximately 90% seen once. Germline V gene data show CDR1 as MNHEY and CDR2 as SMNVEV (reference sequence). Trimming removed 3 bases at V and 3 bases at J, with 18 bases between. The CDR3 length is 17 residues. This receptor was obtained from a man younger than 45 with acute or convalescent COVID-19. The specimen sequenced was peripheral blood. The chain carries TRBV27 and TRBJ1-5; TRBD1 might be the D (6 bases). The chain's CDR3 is CASSLIGGQAYNQPQHF. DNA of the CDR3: TGTGCCAGCAGTTTGATCGGGGGGCAGGCCTACAATCAGCCCCAGCATTTT.